The 14 T cell receptor beta chains below come from one sample, sequenced in a study of response to subunit inactivated influenza vaccine. TCRdb ran MiXCR on the RT-PCR reads and lists one entry per CDR3 protein. This sample has more than 700,000 distinct CDR3 sequences, with 21% found just once. This sample comprised PBMCs from blood, obtained 4 to 6 days after vaccination. The receptors were gathered from a man aged 45-65 years who received an inactivated influenza vaccine.

This clonotype was detected only a few times. This chain links TRBV7-2 with TRBJ2-7, with D uncertain. CDR3 length: 13 amino acids. The V and J ends lost 1 base and 4 bases respectively, with 8 bases between them. The germline gives CDR1 SGHTA, CDR2 FQGNSA. CDR3 residues: CASSLEAAYEQYF. Written as DNA, the CDR3 is TGTGCCAGCAGCTTAGAGGCAGCATACGAGCAGTACTTC. The full variable domain, its missing parts supplied by reference TRBV7-2 and TRBJ2-7, is GAGVSQSPSNKVTEKGKDVELRCDPISGHTALYWYRQSLGQGLEFLIYFQGNSAPDKSGLPSDRFSAERTGGSVSTLTIQRTQQEDSAVYLCASSLEAAYEQYFGPGTRLTVT.

V usage is TRBV10-3 and J usage is TRBJ2-5; the match to TRBD2 covers 13 bases. With 6 bases clipped from V and 8 bases from J, the junction kept 9 bases outside the gene matches. Germline CDR1 and CDR2: ENHRY and SYGVKD. The CDR3 spans 15 residues. CDR3 in amino acids: CAISRTSGSSDTQYF. The CDR3, as DNA: TGTGCCATCAGCAGGACTAGCGGGAGTTCAGACACCCAGTACTTC.

CDR3 amino acids: CASSKSQGSYEQYF. In nucleotides, the CDR3 is TGTGCCAGCTCCAAGTCCCAGGGCTCCTACGAGCAGTACTTC. The chain carries TRBV12-3 or TRBV12-4 and TRBJ2-7, with D maybe TRBD1 (5 bases). The CDR3 runs 14 residues. V was pared by 8 bases and J by 0 bases, with 14 bases between.

The rearrangement joins TRBV12-3 or TRBV12-4 to TRBJ1-5; D not resolved. The CDR3 contains 14 residues. With 7 bases removed from V and 1 base from J, the gap between germline ends came to 11 bases. CDR3 nucleotides: TGTGCCAGCATACCGGAGGGAAGCAATCAGCCCCAGCATTTT. Translating gives CASIPEGSNQPQHF.

This clonotype was detected a few times. This rearrangement joins TRBV4-3 to TRBJ2-3; 10 bases map to TRBD2. V shed 3 bases, J shed 5 bases, and the junction held 11 bases outside the gene matches. This CDR3 has 17 residues. Germline values: CDR1 LGHNA, CDR2 YSLEER. This CDR3 is CASSHPSAGGPIDTQYF. CDR3 coding DNA: TGCGCCAGCAGCCATCCCTCAGCGGGGGGGCCTATAGATACGCAGTATTTT.

This clonotype came up a few times. The rearrangement links TRBV20-1 to TRBJ2-3, with TRBD1 as a possible D gene (6 bases). V lost 5 bases to trimming and J lost 1 base, with 13 bases between them. Per the germline V gene, CDR1 is DFQATT and CDR2 is SNEGSKA (reference sequence). The length of the CDR3 is 14 residues. The CDR3 protein is CSAPRDTGTDTQYF. CDR3 coding DNA: TGCAGTGCTCCCCGGGACACCGGCACAGATACGCAGTATTTT.

This rearrangement joins TRBV15 to TRBJ1-5; weak D call: TRBD1 (5 bases). The germline V gene has CDR1 LNHNV and CDR2 YYDKDF (reference sequence). The CDR3 is 14 residues long. V was pared by 1 base and J by 3 bases, with 7 bases between. The CDR3 spells CATSRGGANQPQHF. CDR3 in DNA: TGTGCCACCAGCAGAGGCGGGGCCAATCAGCCCCAGCATTTT.

This clonotype was recorded at least ten times. This chain connects TRBV5-1 to TRBJ2-1, with D unresolved. This CDR3 has 16 amino acids. Germline CDR1 is SGHRS and CDR2 is YFSETQ. V lost 0 bases and J lost 0, with 10 bases in between. The CDR3 protein is CASSLVGVSSYNEQFF. CDR3 bases: TGCGCCAGCAGCTTGGTTGGGGTCAGCTCCTACAATGAGCAGTTCTTC.

This clonotype was seen only a few times. The chain uses TRBV5-1 and TRBJ2-5, with D uncertain. Germline V lookup: CDR1 SGHRS, CDR2 YFSETQ. V was trimmed by 0 bases and J by 2 bases, leaving 8 bases between them. This CDR3 has 14 residues. CDR3 bases: TGCGCCAGCAGCTTGGCCCTTCAACAAGAGACCCAGTACTTC. Translation gives CASSLALQQETQYF.

The chain carries TRBV30 and TRBJ2-7; 8 bases map to TRBD1. With V trimmed by 4 bases and J by 2 bases, 10 bases remained unmatched. The CDR3 sequence is 15 residues long. In germline, CDR1 is GTSNPN, CDR2 SVGIG (reference sequence). The CDR3 loop reads CAWITPGTGTYEQYF. The CDR3 nucleotides read TGTGCCTGGATCACTCCCGGGACAGGTACCTACGAGCAGTACTTC.

The rearrangement uses TRBV7-3 and TRBJ2-2; D ambiguous. Trimming left V 4 bases short and J 6 bases short, with 9 bases between. The CDR3 sequence is 13 residues long. Germline lookup yields CDR1 SGHTA and CDR2 FQGTGA. The CDR3 sequence is CASSSSKSGELFF. The CDR3 nucleotides are TGTGCCAGCAGCTCCTCTAAATCCGGGGAGCTGTTTTTT. The whole variable domain, remainder taken from reference TRBV7-3 and TRBJ2-2, is GAGVSQTPSNKVTEKGKYVELRCDPISGHTALYWYRQSLGQGPEFLIYFQGTGAADDSGLPNDRFFAVRPEGSVSTLKIQRTERGDSAVYLCASSSSKSGELFFGEGSRLTVL.

This clonotype turned up a few times. The CDR3 loop is CASSSGTVPQYF. For the CDR3, the DNA is TGTGCCAGCAGTTCCGGGACAGTTCCGCAGTATTTT. This chain links TRBV12-3 or TRBV12-4 with TRBJ2-3, with 7 bases lining up with TRBD1. The CDR3 totals 12 residues. V was pared by 4 bases and J by 10 bases, with 5 bases of the junction left unmatched.

The genes are TRBV7-2 and TRBJ2-7, with TRBD2 matching 10 bases. This CDR3 has 15 residues. The V and J ends lost 5 bases and 4 bases, in that order; junction bases with no gene match: 8. The germline gives CDR1 SGHTA, CDR2 FQGNSA. Here the CDR3 DNA reads TGTGCCAGCAGCGTAAGCGGGGGGGCAGGTTACGAGCAGTACTTC. Its protein is CASSVSGGAGYEQYF. Combining the CDR3 with reference TRBV7-2 and TRBJ2-7 gives the whole variable domain GAGVSQSPSNKVTEKGKDVELRCDPISGHTALYWYRQSLGQGLEFLIYFQGNSAPDKSGLPSDRFSAERTGGSVSTLTIQRTQQEDSAVYLCASSVSGGAGYEQYFGPGTRLTVT.

The J gene is TRBJ2-3, the V gene TRBV4-1; 8 bases align to TRBD1. The CDR3 has 15 amino acids. The V segment lost 7 bases and the J segment 3 bases; nucleotides outside the gene matches: 9. CDR1 and CDR2 (germline): MGHRA, YSYEKL. CDR3 region: CASNRQGARTDTQYF. DNA for the CDR3: TGCGCCAGCAACCGGCAGGGGGCTAGGACAGATACGCAGTATTTT.